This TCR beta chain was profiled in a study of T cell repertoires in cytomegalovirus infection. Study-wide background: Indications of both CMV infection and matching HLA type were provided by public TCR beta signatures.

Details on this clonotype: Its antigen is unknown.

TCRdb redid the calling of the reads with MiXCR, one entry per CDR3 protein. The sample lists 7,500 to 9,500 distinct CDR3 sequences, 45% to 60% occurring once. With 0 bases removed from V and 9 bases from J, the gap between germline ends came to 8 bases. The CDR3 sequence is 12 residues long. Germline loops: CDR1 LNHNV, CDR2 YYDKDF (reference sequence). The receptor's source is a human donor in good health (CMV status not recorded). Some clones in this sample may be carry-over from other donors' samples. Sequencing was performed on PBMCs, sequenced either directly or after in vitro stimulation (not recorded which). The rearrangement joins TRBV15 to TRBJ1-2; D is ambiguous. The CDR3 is CATSRDYSSYTF. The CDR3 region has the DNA TGTGCCACCAGCAGAGATTACAGCAGCTACACCTTC.